Given below is one TCR beta chain in context. V was cut by 6 bases and J by 3 bases, with 14 bases left in between. CDR3 size: 14 residues. In germline, CDR1 is MNHNY, CDR2 SVGAGI (reference sequence). The source of the sample is a study of T cell responses to AZD1222 COVID-19 vaccine. Repertoires were generated with immunoSEQ multiplex PCR, while TCRdb's copy carries only in-frame clones and drops some. The data show about 97,000 clones, approximately 90% seen once. This sequence joins TRBV6-6 and TRBJ1-2; no clear D gene. This material consisted of peripheral blood, taken on day 0 of AZD1222 vaccination. This clonotype was obtained from an adult in good health. The CDR3 DNA reads as TGTGCCAGCAGCAATTCCGGGAGCTACTATGGCTACACCTTC. It specifies CASSNSGSYYGYTF.